This TCR beta chain was profiled in a study of cytomegalovirus exposure and HLA in healthy donors. Trimming shortened V by 3 bases and J by 0 bases, and 8 bases separated the two germline ends. This CDR3 region has 14 residues. Germline CDR1 is MNHEY and CDR2 is SMNVEV (reference sequence). As for this clone: Its cognate antigen is unknown.

The study's findings and limits: TCR association rates varied by HLA locus in a later analysis, with DRB1 highest and HLA-C lowest. It was reported that TCR beta sequences correctly inferred the HLA-A and HLA-B alleles for most subjects. Reports credit the classifier with highly specific, highly sensitive diagnosis of cytomegalovirus status.

This PCR relied on a set of 60 Vbeta primers and 13 Jbeta primers. Assay: immunoSEQ multiplex PCR; the TCRdb copy retains only in-frame clones and omits some. This sample has some 200,000 clones, with about two thirds found just once. Each donor's status was that of a healthy bone marrow donor. Sequences were obtained from PBMCs. The chain couples TRBV27 to TRBJ1-2, with D possibly being TRBD1 (6 bases). The sequence was obtained from a man in his forties or fifties in good health and CMV-seropositive. CDR3 amino acids: CASSLTGANYGYTF. The CDR3 bases are TGTGCCAGCAGTTTGACAGGAGCTAACTATGGCTACACCTTC.